A single sample gave rise to the 27 T cell receptor beta chains below, sequenced in a study of CD8 T cells in ankylosing spondylitis. These receptors' antigens are unknown. Notes on the study in general: Characteristic of ankylosing spondylitis blood, it appeared, was a TCR beta motif comprising several highly homologous variants.

TCRdb processed the 5' RACE reads anew with MiXCR; each CDR3 protein has one entry. The sample contains approximately 400,000 distinct CDR3 sequences, approximately 17% of which appear only once. The specimen was blood, either unsorted or a sorted T cell fraction (not recorded which). These receptors were obtained from a male donor with ankylosing spondylitis.

This clonotype was seen repeatedly, ten times or more. The V gene is TRBV12-3 or TRBV12-4, the J gene TRBJ1-1; D not certain. V was pared by 10 bases and J by 3 bases, with 12 bases between. The CDR3 has 12 residues. The CDR3 DNA reads as TGTGCCACTACAGTCATCCACACTGAAGCTTTCTTT. Its protein is CATTVIHTEAFF.

This clonotype was counted many times. The CDR3 is CASTTGLPQTQYF. The CDR3 nucleotides are TGTGCCAGCACCACGGGACTCCCCCAGACCCAGTACTTC. The chain is built from TRBV5-8 and TRBJ2-5; D perhaps matches TRBD2 (6 bases). This CDR3 comprises 13 residues. V gave up 6 bases and J gave up 6 bases, with 15 bases separating them. Per germline, CDR1 SGHTS and CDR2 YDEGEE. The full variable domain, completed using reference TRBV5-8 and TRBJ2-5, is EAGVTQSPTHLIKTRGQQATLRCSPISGHTSVYWYQQALGLGLQFLLWYDEGEERNRGNFPPRFSGRQFPNYSSELNVNALELEDSALYLCASTTGLPQTQYFGPGTRLLVL.

This chain connects TRBV12-3 or TRBV12-4 to TRBJ1-6; D is possibly TRBD1 (5 bases). V lost 2 bases and J lost 7, with 9 bases in between. This CDR3 comprises 14 residues. The CDR3 reads CASSLRDGNSPLHF. CDR3 in DNA: TGTGCCAGCAGTTTACGGGACGGAAATTCACCCCTCCACTTT.

The V gene is TRBV5-1, the J gene TRBJ2-7; D may be TRBD1 or TRBD2 (5 bases each). V gave up 3 bases and J gave up 2 bases, with 15 bases separating them. The CDR3 sequence is 15 residues long. The germline V gene encodes CDR1 SGHRS and CDR2 YFSETQ. This CDR3 reads CASSSAGTAAYEQYF. In DNA form, the CDR3 reads TGCGCCAGCAGCTCCGCCGGGACGGCCGCCTACGAGCAGTACTTC.

There are a few counts of this clonotype. The chain has TRBV6-1 and TRBJ2-6; perhaps TRBD1 as D (6 bases). Per germline, CDR1 MNHNS and CDR2 SASEGT. Trimming took off 6 bases at V and 4 bases at J, with 19 bases between the two ends. This CDR3 spans 17 amino acids. This CDR3 is CASSALTGKAGANVLTF. CDR3 nucleotides: TGTGCCAGCAGCGCACTCACAGGGAAAGCCGGGGCCAACGTCCTGACTTTC.

CDR3 nucleotide sequence: TGCAGTGCTAAGCGGGGGACTAGGACGGGCGATGAGCAGTTCTTC. Encoded protein: CSAKRGTRTGDEQFF. This chain connects TRBV20-1 to TRBJ2-1; 8 bases match TRBD2. Losses at the gene ends were 4 bases for V and 8 bases for J; bases not matched to a gene: 13. The CDR3 is 15 residues long. Germline CDR1 and CDR2: DFQATT and SNEGSKA (reference sequence).

The chain links TRBV20-1 to TRBJ2-7; TRBD1 matches at 9 bases. V dropped 5 bases and J dropped 0; count of bases not matched to a gene: 5. Germline assignment: CDR1 DFQATT and CDR2 SNEGSKA (reference sequence). The CDR3 is 14 residues long. The CDR3 loop reads CSALQGAFSYEQYF. The DNA of the CDR3 is TGCAGTGCTCTACAGGGGGCCTTCTCCTACGAGCAGTACTTC.

The chain uses TRBV30 and TRBJ2-5, with 10 bases aligning to TRBD2. This CDR3 spans 14 amino acids. Trimming at V came to 0 bases and at J to 5 bases, leaving 3 bases not matched to a gene. Germline lookup yields CDR1 GTSNPN and CDR2 SVGIG (reference sequence). The CDR3 is CAWSVSSGGETQYF. The CDR3 coding sequence is TGTGCCTGGAGTGTCTCTAGCGGGGGCGAGACCCAGTACTTC.

This clonotype appeared many times. The V call is TRBV20-1, the J call TRBJ2-7, with TRBD2 identical over 14 bases. The V and J ends lost 3 bases and 7 bases, in that order; junction bases with no gene match: 8. The CDR3 has 15 residues. The germline V gene has CDR1 DFQATT and CDR2 SNEGSKA (reference sequence). The CDR3 region is CSARTGLAGGLEQYF. In DNA, the CDR3 is TGCAGTGCTAGGACCGGACTAGCGGGAGGTTTAGAGCAGTACTTC.

J is TRBJ2-5 and V is TRBV5-1; 7 positions agree with TRBD1. V shed 4 bases and J 1 base; nucleotides not matched to a gene: 4. The length of the CDR3 is 14 residues. The germline V gene encodes CDR1 SGHRS and CDR2 YFSETQ. The CDR3 reads CASSVGQPQETQYF. In DNA form, the CDR3 reads TGCGCCAGCAGCGTGGGACAGCCCCAAGAGACCCAGTACTTC.

V is TRBV4-2 and J is TRBJ2-3, with TRBD2 identical over 7 bases. The CDR3 loop spans 13 amino acids. Losses at the gene ends were 3 bases for V and 5 bases for J; bases not matched to a gene: 2. Germline CDR1 is LGHNA and CDR2 is YNFKEQ. The CDR3 DNA reads TGTGCCAGCAGCCAGGGGGGGGGAGATACGCAGTATTTT. Protein product: CASSQGGGDTQYF.

This clonotype was detected only a few times. This chain links TRBV5-5 with TRBJ1-4; D may be TRBD1 (6 bases). The CDR3 runs 15 residues. The ends were cut back, 0 bases at V and 7 bases at J, with 13 bases in the middle. CDR1 and CDR2 (germline): SGHKS, YYEKEE (reference sequence). In DNA, the CDR3 is TGTGCCAGCAGCTTGGGAGCTGGGGGCGGTGAAAAACTGTTTTTT. Translated: CASSLGAGGGEKLFF.

The chain links TRBV9 to TRBJ2-2; unclear D gene. V was shortened by 4 bases and J by 8 bases, with 12 bases between the two germline ends. CDR1 is SGDLS, CDR2 YYNGEE, per germline. The CDR3 runs 13 residues. The chain's CDR3 is CASSPLVRGELFF. CDR3 bases: TGTGCCAGCAGCCCCCTGGTGCGGGGGGAGCTGTTTTTT. Supplemented by reference TRBV9 and TRBJ2-2, the full variable domain reads DSGVTQTPKHLITATGQRVTLRCSPRSGDLSVYWYQQSLDQGLQFLIQYYNGEERAKGNILERFSAQQFPDLHSELNLSSLELGDSALYFCASSPLVRGELFFGEGSRLTVL.

This clonotype occurred a few times. The chain combines TRBV7-9 with TRBJ1-1; 7 nucleotides agree with TRBD1. The CDR3 loop spans 12 amino acids. Unmatched junction bases numbered 5, after V lost 5 bases and J lost 8 bases. Germline CDR1 reads SEHNR; CDR2 reads FQNEAQ (reference sequence). The CDR3 nucleotides read TGTGCCAGCAGCCGTGGGGACAGAGAAGCTTTCTTT. It translates to CASSRGDREAFF.

The chain combines TRBV7-8 with TRBJ2-7; 7 bases are shared with TRBD2. The germline CDR1 and CDR2 sequences are SGHVS and FQNEAQ. The ends lost 4 bases at V and 7 bases at J; junction bases unmatched: 13. This CDR3 region has 15 residues. CDR3: CASSSGLVQAGEQYF. The CDR3 DNA follows: TGTGCCAGCAGCTCCGGACTAGTACAGGCGGGAGAGCAGTACTTC.

This clonotype was seen at least ten times. The rearrangement joins TRBV6-6 to TRBJ2-7, with D uncertain. V was pared by 0 bases and J by 0 bases, with 3 bases between. The CDR3 spans 13 residues. Per the germline V gene, CDR1 is MNHNY and CDR2 is SVGAGI (reference sequence). CDR3 sequence: CASSYSNSYEQYF. The CDR3 region has the DNA TGTGCCAGCAGTTACTCCAACTCCTACGAGCAGTACTTC.

The chain has TRBV19 and TRBJ2-1; 8 bases align to TRBD2. Germline CDR1 is LNHDA and CDR2 is SQIVND (reference sequence). V shed 6 bases, J shed 6 bases, and the junction held 13 bases outside the gene matches. The CDR3 has 16 amino acids. The CDR3 is CASSKMAGGVINEQFF. The CDR3 DNA is TGTGCCAGTAGCAAAATGGCGGGGGGCGTAATCAATGAGCAGTTCTTC.

In its sample, this clonotype was seen a few times. The chain has TRBV6-1 and TRBJ1-5; a weak D match, TRBD1 (6 bases). CDR1 and CDR2 (germline): MNHNS, SASEGT. The CDR3 has 15 residues. V gave up 6 bases and J gave up 0 bases, with 12 bases separating them. The CDR3 DNA reads TGTGCCAGCAGGCCAACAGGGAGTAGCAATCAGCCCCAGCATTTT. It translates to CASRPTGSSNQPQHF.

In this sample, this clonotype turned up a few times. The chain joins TRBV13 to TRBJ2-2; 11 nucleotides line up with TRBD2. V shed 0 bases and J 2 bases; nucleotides not matched to a gene: 5. The length of the CDR3 is 18 residues. Per the germline V gene, CDR1 is PRHDT and CDR2 is FYEKMQ (reference sequence). The CDR3, as DNA: TGTGCCAGCAGCTTAGGCCCCGGGACTAGCGGTAACACCGGGGAGCTGTTTTTT. Amino acid sequence: CASSLGPGTSGNTGELFF.

This clonotype was recorded a few times. V usage is TRBV20-1 and J usage is TRBJ2-7, with 14 positions matching TRBD2. V was clipped by 3 bases and J by 7 bases; unmatched bases: 11. Germline CDR1 DFQATT, CDR2 SNEGSKA (reference sequence). CDR3 length: 16 residues. The CDR3 coding sequence is TGCAGTGCTAGTCTAGGGGGGACTAGCGGGAGTTGGGAGCAGTACTTC. It codes for CSASLGGTSGSWEQYF.

This clonotype came up a few times. The V and J genes are TRBV15 and TRBJ2-1, with TRBD2 matching 13 bases. CDR1 is LNHNV and CDR2 is YYDKDF in the germline V gene (reference sequence). The CDR3 loop spans 17 amino acids. Trimming cost V 0 bases and J 6 bases; bases outside gene matches: 5. The CDR3: CATSRDPRTSGGNEQFF. In nucleotides, the CDR3 is TGTGCCACCAGCAGAGATCCGCGGACTAGCGGGGGCAATGAGCAGTTCTTC. Using reference TRBV15 and TRBJ2-1 for the parts outside the CDR3, the full variable domain is DAMVIQNPRYQVTQFGKPVTLSCSQTLNHNVMYWYQQKSSQAPKLLFHYYDKDFNNEADTPDNFQSRRPNTSFCFLDIRSPGLGDTAMYLCATSRDPRTSGGNEQFFGPGTRLTVL.

The CDR3 sequence is CASSSFVGETQYF. The CDR3 coding sequence is TGCGCCAGCAGCTCCTTCGTGGGAGAGACCCAGTACTTC. V gene TRBV5-1 combines with J gene TRBJ2-5; D is unresolved. CDR1 is SGHRS, CDR2 YFSETQ, per germline. The CDR3 length is 13 residues. Trimming shortened V by 3 bases and J by 4 bases, and 10 bases separated the two germline ends.

This clonotype occurred a few times. The chain recombines TRBV27 with TRBJ1-4; D remains unclear. In germline, CDR1 is MNHEY, CDR2 SMNVEV (reference sequence). The CDR3 is 17 residues long. V was pared by 4 bases and J by 0 bases, with 15 bases between. CDR3 amino acids: CASSSRGTSATNEKLFF. The DNA of the CDR3 is TGTGCCAGCAGTTCCCGGGGTACCTCTGCAACTAATGAAAAACTGTTTTTT.

In its sample, this clonotype was seen a few times. This sequence joins TRBV9 and TRBJ2-2; 7 nucleotides align to TRBD1. The CDR3 runs 15 residues. Germline V CDR1 and CDR2: SGDLS, YYNGEE. Trimming cost V 4 bases and J 5 bases; bases outside gene matches: 8. The CDR3 DNA sequence: TGTGCCAGCAGCACCCGACAGGGTAGGACCGGGGAGCTGTTTTTT. Its translation: CASSTRQGRTGELFF. The full variable domain, completed using reference TRBV9 and TRBJ2-2, is DSGVTQTPKHLITATGQRVTLRCSPRSGDLSVYWYQQSLDQGLQFLIQYYNGEERAKGNILERFSAQQFPDLHSELNLSSLELGDSALYFCASSTRQGRTGELFFGEGSRLTVL.

This clonotype appeared a few times. The V gene is TRBV27, the J gene TRBJ2-3; no firm D call. This CDR3 has 14 residues. V was clipped by 6 bases and J by 4 bases, with 14 bases between them. The germline V gene encodes CDR1 MNHEY and CDR2 SMNVEV (reference sequence). CDR3 region: CASSLGAGADTQYF. CDR3 nucleotide sequence: TGTGCCAGCAGCCTAGGCGCCGGAGCAGATACGCAGTATTTT.

The chain carries TRBV28 and TRBJ1-6; D unresolved. V gave up 7 bases and J gave up 2 bases, with 18 bases separating them. The CDR3 totals 17 residues. Germline V gene lookup returns CDR1 MDHEN and CDR2 SYDVKM. The CDR3 here is CASTEAGPRPYNSPLHF. CDR3 coding DNA: TGTGCCAGCACCGAAGCCGGGCCGAGGCCCTATAATTCACCCCTCCACTTT.

This clonotype has a count of ten or more. The chain is built from TRBV29-1 and TRBJ2-3, with D possibly TRBD1 on 6 matching bases. CDR1 is SQVTM and CDR2 is ANQGSEA in the germline V gene. The V end lost 4 bases, the J end lost 0 bases, and 17 bases lay between the germline ends. The CDR3 length is 16 residues. The CDR3 DNA reads as TGCAGCGTTGGATCGGATGGACAGTCTAGCACAGATACGCAGTATTTT. Translating gives CSVGSDGQSSTDTQYF.